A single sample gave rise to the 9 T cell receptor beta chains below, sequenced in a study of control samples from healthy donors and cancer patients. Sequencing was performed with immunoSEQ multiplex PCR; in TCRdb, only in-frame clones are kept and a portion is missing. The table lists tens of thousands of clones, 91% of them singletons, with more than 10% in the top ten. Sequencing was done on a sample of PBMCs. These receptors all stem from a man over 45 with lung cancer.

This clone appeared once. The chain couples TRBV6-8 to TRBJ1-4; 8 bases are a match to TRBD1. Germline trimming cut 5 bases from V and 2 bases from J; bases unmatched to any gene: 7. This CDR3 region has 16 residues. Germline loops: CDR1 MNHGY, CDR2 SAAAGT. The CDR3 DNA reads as TGTGCCAGCAGTCCCGGGACAGGTTGGACTAATGAAAAACTGTTTTTT. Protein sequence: CASSPGTGWTNEKLFF.

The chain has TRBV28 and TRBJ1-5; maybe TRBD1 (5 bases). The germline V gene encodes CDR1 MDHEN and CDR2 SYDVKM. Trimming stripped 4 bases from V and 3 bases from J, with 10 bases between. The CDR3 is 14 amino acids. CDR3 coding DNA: TGTGCCAGCAGTTATGCAGGGCTCAATCAGCCCCAGCATTTT. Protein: CASSYAGLNQPQHF.

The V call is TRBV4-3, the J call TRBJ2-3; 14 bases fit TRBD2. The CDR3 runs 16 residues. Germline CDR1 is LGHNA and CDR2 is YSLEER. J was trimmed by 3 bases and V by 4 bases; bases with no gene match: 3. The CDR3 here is CASSPGLAGDTDTQYF. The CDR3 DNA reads TGCGCCAGCAGCCCGGGACTAGCGGGGGATACAGATACGCAGTATTTT.

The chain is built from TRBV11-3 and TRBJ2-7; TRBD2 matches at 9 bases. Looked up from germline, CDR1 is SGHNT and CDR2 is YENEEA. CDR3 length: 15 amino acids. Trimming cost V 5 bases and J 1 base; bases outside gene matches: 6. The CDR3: CASSPRAGGSYEQYF. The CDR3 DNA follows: TGTGCCAGCAGCCCCCGAGCGGGGGGTTCCTACGAGCAGTACTTC.

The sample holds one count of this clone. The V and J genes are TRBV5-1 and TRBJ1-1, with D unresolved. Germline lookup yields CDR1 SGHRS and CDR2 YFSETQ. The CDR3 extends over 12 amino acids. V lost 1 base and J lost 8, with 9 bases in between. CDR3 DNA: TGCGCCAGCAGCTTGAACGACGGGGAAGCTTTCTTT. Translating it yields CASSLNDGEAFF.

The chain's CDR3 is CASSTWTGEDEKLFF. CDR3 DNA: TGTGCCAGCAGCACGTGGACAGGGGAGGATGAAAAACTGTTTTTT. The chain recombines TRBV11-2 with TRBJ1-4; 9 bases fit TRBD1. V lost 5 bases to trimming and J lost 6 bases; unmatched junction nucleotides: 7. Germline loops: CDR1 SGHAT, CDR2 FQNNGV. The CDR3 consists of 15 residues.

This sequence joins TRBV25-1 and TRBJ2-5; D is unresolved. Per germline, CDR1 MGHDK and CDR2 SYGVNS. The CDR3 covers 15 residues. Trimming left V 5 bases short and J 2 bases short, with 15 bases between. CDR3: CASSSVSHRQETQYF. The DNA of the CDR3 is TGTGCCAGCAGTTCGGTGTCACATCGACAAGAGACCCAGTACTTC.

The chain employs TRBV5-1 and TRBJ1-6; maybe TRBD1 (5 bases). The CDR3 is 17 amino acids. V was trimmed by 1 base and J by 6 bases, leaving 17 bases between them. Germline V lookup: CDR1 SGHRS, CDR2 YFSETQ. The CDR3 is CASSLNVLGGTNSPLHF. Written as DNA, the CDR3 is TGCGCCAGCAGCTTGAATGTTTTGGGGGGAACTAATTCACCCCTCCACTTT.

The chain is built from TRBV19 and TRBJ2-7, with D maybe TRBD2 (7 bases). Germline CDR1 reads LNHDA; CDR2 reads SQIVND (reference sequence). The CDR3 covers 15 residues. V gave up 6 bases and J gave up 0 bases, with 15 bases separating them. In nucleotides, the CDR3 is TGTGCCAGTAGGGAAAGGGGGGGTAACTCCTACGAGCAGTACTTC. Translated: CASRERGGNSYEQYF.